Below, 20 T cell receptor beta chains from the same sample are listed, as sequenced in a study of identical twins. A single record per CDR3 protein comes from TCRdb applying MiXCR to the 5' RACE reads. The sample contains 1.5 million to 2 million distinct CDR3 sequences, 25% to 35% of which appear only once. Specimen: cord blood. Receptor source: a newborn girl in good health.

This clonotype showed up just a few times. The chain joins TRBV7-9 to TRBJ1-2; D not resolved. The CDR3 has 16 amino acids. Germline lookup yields CDR1 SEHNR and CDR2 FQNEAQ (reference sequence). Between the trimmed V and J ends, which lost 1 base and 3 bases, there was a span of 15 bases. The CDR3 reads CASSLVDPGIDYGYTF. CDR3 coding DNA: TGTGCCAGCAGCTTAGTTGATCCAGGAATCGACTATGGCTACACCTTC.

The chain links TRBV3-1 to TRBJ1-2; TRBD1 aligns across 9 bases. Per the germline V gene, CDR1 is LGHDT and CDR2 is YNNKEL (reference sequence). This CDR3 is 16 amino acids long. Germline trimming cut 0 bases from V and 0 bases from J; bases unmatched to any gene: 2. As DNA, the CDR3 is TGTGCCAGCAGCCAAGATTGGACAGGGGCTAACTATGGCTACACCTTC. It encodes CASSQDWTGANYGYTF. Complete variable domain (other parts from reference TRBV3-1 and TRBJ1-2): DTAVSQTPKYLVTQMGNDKSIKCEQNLGHDTMYWYKQDSKKFLKIMFSYNNKELIINETVPNRFSPKSPDKAHLNLHINSLELGDSAVYFCASSQDWTGANYGYTFGSGTRLTVV.

The gene calls are TRBV6-6 and TRBJ1-1; D is unclear. The length of the CDR3 is 13 residues. Germline V gives CDR1 MNHNY, CDR2 SVGAGI (reference sequence). V was cut by 6 bases and J by 1 base, with 9 bases left in between. This chain's CDR3 is CASRTRGNTEAFF. DNA for the CDR3: TGTGCCAGCAGGACGAGAGGGAACACTGAAGCTTTCTTT.

The CDR3 DNA reads as TGCGCCAACATCCCGCAAGAAGAGACCCAGTACTTC. It codes for CANIPQEETQYF. The chain carries TRBV5-1 and TRBJ2-5; no clear D. The ends were cut back, 9 bases at V and 3 bases at J, with 12 bases in the middle. CDR1 is SGHRS, CDR2 YFSETQ, per germline. The CDR3 spans 12 residues. Supplemented by reference TRBV5-1 and TRBJ2-5, the full variable domain reads KAGVTQTPRYLIKTRGQQVTLSCSPISGHRSVSWYQQTPGQGLQFLFEYFSETQRNKGNFPGRFSGRQFSNSRSEMNVSTLELGDSALYLCANIPQEETQYFGPGTRLLVL.

The J gene is TRBJ1-2, the V gene TRBV7-9; TRBD1 aligns across 9 bases. Per germline, CDR1 SEHNR and CDR2 FQNEAQ (reference sequence). After removal of 1 base from V and 4 bases from J, the junction contained 13 bases not matched to a gene. This CDR3 has 18 amino acids. The CDR3: CASSLDSIYRGLGYGYTF. For the CDR3, the DNA is TGTGCCAGCAGCTTAGATTCAATTTACAGGGGGCTCGGCTATGGCTACACCTTC.

This clonotype has a handful of counts. The V call is TRBV4-1, the J call TRBJ1-2; maybe TRBD1 (5 bases). CDR1 and CDR2 from the germline V gene are MGHRA and YSYEKL. Trimming took 0 bases from V and 7 from J, leaving 9 bases between them. CDR3 length equals 13 residues. The CDR3 spells CASSQEGEIGYTF. In DNA, the CDR3 is TGCGCCAGCAGCCAAGAGGGGGAAATTGGCTACACCTTC.

The chain has TRBV20-1 and TRBJ2-7; 8 bases are a match to TRBD2. Trimming took 6 bases from V and 0 from J; bases not matched to a gene: 4. CDR1 and CDR2 (germline): DFQATT, SNEGSKA (reference sequence). The CDR3 is 13 amino acids. The CDR3 loop reads CSAHSGDSYEQYF. The CDR3 nucleotides read TGCAGTGCCCATAGCGGGGACTCCTACGAGCAGTACTTC.

The V gene is TRBV20-1, the J gene TRBJ2-5; 8 bases fit TRBD2. CDR1 and CDR2 (germline): DFQATT, SNEGSKA (reference sequence). CDR3 length equals 13 residues. The CDR3 DNA is TGCGGTCTTTTAGCGGGGACACAAGAGACCCAGTACTTC. Encoded protein: CGLLAGTQETQYF.

The sample holds a few counts of this clonotype. This chain links TRBV7-9 with TRBJ2-7; perhaps TRBD1 as D (6 bases). CDR1 is SEHNR, CDR2 FQNEAQ, per germline (reference sequence). V lost 5 bases and J lost 4, with 12 bases in between. This CDR3 spans 13 amino acids. The CDR3 nucleotides are TGTGCCAGCAGCCCTGACAGGCAGTACGAGCAGTACTTC. This sequence encodes CASSPDRQYEQYF.

The chain has TRBV12-3 or TRBV12-4 and TRBJ1-4; TRBD1 matches 8 bases. The CDR3 is 14 residues long. The V and J ends lost 6 bases and 7 bases, in that order; junction bases with no gene match: 7. The DNA for the CDR3 is TGTGCCAGCAGCCCCAGGACAGGGTTTGAAAAACTGTTTTTT. Encoded protein: CASSPRTGFEKLFF.

This chain uses TRBV12-3 or TRBV12-4 with TRBJ1-5; tentatively, D is TRBD1 (5 bases). Trimming removed 8 bases at V and 4 bases at J, with 12 bases between. This CDR3 spans 13 amino acids. CDR3 DNA sequence: TGTGCCAGCGGTTGGGGCGGTAATCAGCCCCAGCATTTT. It specifies CASGWGGNQPQHF.

This clonotype was seen a few times. The genes are TRBV27 and TRBJ2-1; 7 positions agree with TRBD1. V was clipped by 5 bases and J by 7 bases; unmatched bases: 8. The germline gives CDR1 MNHEY, CDR2 SMNVEV (reference sequence). This CDR3 spans 14 amino acids. Here the CDR3 reads CASSPQTGENEQFF. The CDR3 bases are TGTGCCAGCAGTCCGCAAACAGGGGAGAATGAGCAGTTCTTC.

This clonotype came up a few times. The chain recombines TRBV3-1 with TRBJ1-4; D ambiguous. CDR1 is LGHDT and CDR2 is YNNKEL in the germline V gene (reference sequence). With 6 bases removed from V and 5 bases from J, the gap between germline ends came to 13 bases. The CDR3 length is 14 residues. CDR3 nucleotide sequence: TGTGCCAGCAGTCCGGCTTCGTTGAATGAAAAACTGTTTTTT. Amino acids: CASSPASLNEKLFF.

This clonotype has at least ten counts. This chain uses TRBV24-1 with TRBJ2-3; D gene uncertain. The ends were cut back, 7 bases at V and 6 bases at J, with 13 bases in the middle. Germline V lookup: CDR1 KGHDR, CDR2 SFDVKD. The CDR3 covers 13 residues. The CDR3 reads CATSDDFGDTQYF. The CDR3 region has the DNA TGTGCCACCAGCGATGATTTTGGGGATACGCAGTATTTT.

V is TRBV20-1 and J is TRBJ2-1, with 12 nucleotides matching TRBD2. Per germline, CDR1 DFQATT and CDR2 SNEGSKA (reference sequence). This CDR3 spans 14 amino acids. V lost 3 bases to trimming and J lost 7 bases; unmatched junction nucleotides: 4. CDR3 amino acids: CSASRLAGENEQFF. The CDR3 nucleotides read TGCAGTGCTAGCCGACTAGCGGGAGAGAATGAGCAGTTCTTC.

The V gene is TRBV30, the J gene TRBJ1-1; TRBD1 matches at 7 bases. Germline CDR1 reads GTSNPN; CDR2 reads SVGIG (reference sequence). With 6 bases clipped from V and 5 bases from J, the junction kept 9 bases outside the gene matches. The CDR3 is 13 amino acids. In DNA form, the CDR3 reads TGTGCCTGTCCGACAGGGAAGTGGACTGAAGCTTTCTTT. Encoded protein: CACPTGKWTEAFF.

The chain has TRBV29-1 and TRBJ2-7; TRBD1 matches at 9 bases. Germline CDR1 SQVTM, CDR2 ANQGSEA. V was clipped by 6 bases and J by 4 bases; unmatched bases: 7. This CDR3 is built from 13 residues. The CDR3 nucleotides read TGCAGCGTCCGGACAGGGGCATTTTACGAGCAGTACTTC. It codes for CSVRTGAFYEQYF.

This clonotype was seen a few times. The chain recombines TRBV20-1 with TRBJ2-1; 7 nucleotides align to TRBD2. In germline, CDR1 is DFQATT, CDR2 SNEGSKA (reference sequence). This CDR3 is 15 amino acids long. V dropped 1 base and J dropped 6; count of bases not matched to a gene: 9. The CDR3 here is CSARGIQTSRNEQFF. In DNA form, the CDR3 reads TGCAGTGCTAGAGGCATCCAGACTAGCCGCAATGAGCAGTTCTTC.

This clonotype has a single count. The chain uses TRBV30 and TRBJ1-6; weak D call: TRBD1 (6 bases). Germline values: CDR1 GTSNPN, CDR2 SVGIG (reference sequence). The CDR3 extends over 16 amino acids. V was pared by 0 bases and J by 4 bases, with 13 bases between. CDR3 bases: TGTGCCTGGAGTGTAAATGGGCAGGGGTATAATTCACCCCTCCACTTT. Translation gives CAWSVNGQGYNSPLHF. The full variable domain, in which reference TRBV30 and TRBJ1-6 provide the parts outside the CDR3, is SQTIHQWPATLVQPVGSPLSLECTVEGTSNPNLYWYRQAAGRGLQLLFYSVGIGQISSEVPQNLSASRPQDRQFILSSKKLLLSDSGFYLCAWSVNGQGYNSPLHFGNGTRLTVT.

This rearrangement joins TRBV4-2 to TRBJ2-4; tentative D call: TRBD2 (5 bases). The closer fit of TRBJ2-7 to the DNA end suggests the J call may be wrong. This CDR3 is built from 16 residues. The germline CDR1 and CDR2 sequences are LGHNA and YNFKEQ. The CDR3 DNA reads as TGTGCCAGCAGCCAACCAGCGGACTTGGTGAACTACGAGCAGTACTTC. Translated, it gives CASSQPADLVNYEQYF.